The clone carrying this T cell receptor (beta chain) was picked up a small number of times. Antigen unknown. Markers CD45RO/CCR7/CD25/CD127/CD95/CD27 served to sort CD4+ naive, central memory, regulatory and stem cell-like memory cells. Expressed TCRB transcripts were sequenced because the isolated RNA had all been reverse transcribed beforehand. Profiling relied on immunoSEQ multiplex PCR, and the TCRdb table lists in-frame clones only, not all of them. The repertoire holds about 360,000 clones, with about 12% as singletons. This sample stems from a study of beta chain features in type 1 diabetes. Overall study findings and caveats: Sequencing from cDNA could over-represent high-TCR-expressing cells. A closer apparent resemblance between naive, central memory and Treg TCRB repertoires was seen in patients than in healthy donors.

V was shortened by 6 bases and J by 4 bases, with 10 bases between the two germline ends. Germline V CDR1 and CDR2: MNHNY, SVGAGI (reference sequence). The CDR3 covers 13 residues. This chain links TRBV6-6 with TRBJ1-5; TRBD1 might be the D (6 bases). The source is a man younger than 30 in good health. Sequencing used naive CD4+ T cells from blood. The CDR3 here is CASRQGGNQPQHF. The CDR3 DNA reads TGTGCCAGCAGACAGGGTGGGAATCAGCCCCAGCATTTT.